The 28 T cell receptor beta chains below were found in one sample sequenced in a study of Graves' ophthalmopathy and Graves' hyperthyroidism. Amplification of the TCR beta CDR3 regions used RNA transcripts (as template). HTBI primers were employed in first-round RT-PCR, then a second-round multiplex PCR followed. TCRdb itself ran the multiplex PCR reads through MiXCR, one entry per CDR3 protein. The table has hundreds of thousands of distinct CDR3 sequences, 22% seen once; the top ten hold approximately 7%. The material sequenced was peripheral blood. All receptors come from a woman in her late teens or twenties with stable Graves' hyperthyroidism. Some clones in this sample may be carry-over from other donors' samples.

V is TRBV6-5 and J is TRBJ2-7, with TRBD1 identical over 9 bases. Looked up from germline, CDR1 is MNHEY and CDR2 is SVGAGI. This CDR3 has 16 residues. The V and J ends lost 4 bases and 2 bases, in that order; junction bases with no gene match: 9. The CDR3 DNA follows: TGTGCCAGCAGTTCTCTCTCGGGACAGGGCCCCTACGAGCAGTACTTC. The encoded protein is CASSSLSGQGPYEQYF.

This clonotype was observed many times. The J gene is TRBJ1-1, the V gene TRBV6-1; the D is unclear. The germline CDR1 and CDR2 sequences are MNHNS and SASEGT. CDR3 length: 14 residues. Trimming took off 6 bases at V and 1 base at J, with 12 bases between the two ends. As DNA, the CDR3 is TGTGCCAGCAGCGACCCTTCCAGGAACACTGAAGCTTTCTTT. Translating it yields CASSDPSRNTEAFF.

The chain employs TRBV10-3 and TRBJ2-7; weak D call: TRBD1 (5 bases). Between the trimmed V and J ends, which lost 1 base and 2 bases, there was a span of 9 bases. Germline V CDR1 and CDR2: ENHRY, SYGVKD. CDR3 length equals 14 residues. The DNA of the CDR3 is TGTGCCATCAGTGAGTTGGCAGGGACCTACGAGCAGTACTTC. It is translated as CAISELAGTYEQYF.

This clonotype has ten or more counts. The rearrangement joins TRBV11-1 to TRBJ2-6, with D hard to call. From germline, CDR1 is SGHAT and CDR2 FQDESV (reference sequence). This CDR3 region has 17 residues. V dropped 5 bases and J dropped 1 base, with 15 bases sitting between them. This chain's CDR3 is CASSDPSRLSGANVLTF. The CDR3 DNA follows: TGTGCCAGCAGCGACCCGTCGAGGCTATCTGGGGCCAACGTCCTGACTTTC.

This clonotype was observed at least ten times. The rearrangement uses TRBV5-5 and TRBJ2-5, with 9 bases aligning to TRBD2. The CDR3 totals 15 residues. The germline V gene encodes CDR1 SGHKS and CDR2 YYEKEE (reference sequence). Trimming cost V 0 bases and J 1 base; bases outside gene matches: 1. The DNA of the CDR3 is TGTGCCAGCAGCTTGGGACTAGCGGTCCAAGAGACCCAGTACTTC. Translation gives CASSLGLAVQETQYF.

This chain joins TRBV18 and TRBJ2-5, with D perhaps matching TRBD2 (5 bases). Per the germline V gene, CDR1 is KGHSH and CDR2 is LQKENI. The germline V and J ends were trimmed by 3 bases and 2 bases, with 10 bases remaining between them. The CDR3 length is 14 residues. CDR3 protein: CASSPETGQETQYF. CDR3 bases: TGTGCCAGCTCACCTGAGACGGGGCAAGAGACCCAGTACTTC. The complete variable domain, with remaining parts taken from reference TRBV18 and TRBJ2-5, reads NAGVMQNPRHLVRRRGQEARLRCSPMKGHSHVYWYRQLPEEGLKFMVYLQKENIIDESGMPKERFSAEFPKEGPSILRIQQVVRGDSAAYFCASSPETGQETQYFGPGTRLLVL.

This clonotype appeared a few times. The chain couples TRBV28 to TRBJ1-1, with D possibly TRBD1 on 6 matching bases. CDR1 and CDR2 (germline): MDHEN, SYDVKM. Trimming stripped 7 bases from V and 4 bases from J, with 13 bases between. This CDR3 has 13 residues. The CDR3 is CASNPPGATEAFF. The DNA of the CDR3 is TGTGCCAGCAACCCCCCGGGGGCCACTGAAGCTTTCTTT. Based on the CDR3 plus reference TRBV28 and TRBJ1-1, the full variable domain is DVKVTQSSRYLVKRTGEKVFLECVQDMDHENMFWYRQDPGLGLRLIYFSYDVKMKEKGDIPEGYSVSREKKERFSLILESASTNQTSMYLCASNPPGATEAFFGQGTRLTVV.

This clonotype was picked up many times. The J gene is TRBJ2-4, the V gene TRBV20-1, with TRBD1 as a possible D gene (5 bases). This CDR3 is built from 13 residues. Trimming left V 0 bases short and J 6 bases short, with 9 bases between. CDR1 is DFQATT and CDR2 is SNEGSKA in the germline V gene (reference sequence). In DNA form, the CDR3 reads TGCAGTGCTAGAGATTGGCAGGGAAACATTCAGTACTTC. Amino acids: CSARDWQGNIQYF.

This clonotype was seen repeatedly, ten times or more. The chain combines TRBV5-1 with TRBJ1-5, with D perhaps TRBD1 (6 bases). CDR1 is SGHRS and CDR2 is YFSETQ in the germline V gene. There are 14 residues in the CDR3. The V end was cut by 4 bases, the J end by 7 bases, with 15 bases between. Written as DNA, the CDR3 is TGCGCCAGCAGCGAACAGGGTTGGGGACAGCCCCAGCATTTT. The encoded protein is CASSEQGWGQPQHF.

In regard to this clonotype: This CDR3 fails to terminate in the conserved phenylalanine or tryptophan, so it likely reflects a read error. CDR3 coding DNA: TGTGCCAGCAGTTACTCGAGGACCCCGGAAGAGCAGTACTTG. It is translated as CASSYSRTPEEQYL. The rearrangement links TRBV6-5 to TRBJ2-7; D is unclear. The CDR3 is 14 residues long. Trimming pared 0 bases from V and 7 bases from J, leaving 13 bases between. From germline, CDR1 is MNHEY and CDR2 SVGAGI.

J is TRBJ1-1 and V is TRBV5-1; 7 bases line up with TRBD1. The CDR3 has 15 amino acids. Germline V gives CDR1 SGHRS, CDR2 YFSETQ. Losses at the gene ends were 2 bases for V and 1 base for J; bases not matched to a gene: 5. Here the CDR3 reads CASSFGWTGNTEAFF. In DNA form, the CDR3 reads TGCGCCAGCAGCTTTGGATGGACAGGGAACACTGAAGCTTTCTTT.

This clonotype was counted many times. CDR3 nucleotide sequence: TGTGCCAGCAGCCCCTATTACGGGGGGTGGGCTTTCTTT. This sequence encodes CASSPYYGGWAFF. The gene calls are TRBV7-2 and TRBJ1-1; TRBD1 is a possible D gene (5 bases). The CDR3 has 13 amino acids. The ends were cut back, 5 bases at V and 11 bases at J, with 18 bases in the middle. Germline CDR1 reads SGHTA; CDR2 reads FQGNSA.

This clonotype was seen repeatedly, ten times or more. The chain links TRBV20-1 to TRBJ1-2; no firm D call. Germline V gene sequence: CDR1 DFQATT, CDR2 SNEGSKA (reference sequence). This CDR3 spans 14 amino acids. Trimming stripped 3 bases from V and 1 base from J, with 12 bases between. This CDR3 reads CSARVPGYNYGYTF. CDR3 DNA sequence: TGCAGTGCTAGGGTACCGGGGTATAACTATGGCTACACCTTC.

In this sample, this clonotype turned up many times. The V and J genes are TRBV19 and TRBJ1-2; TRBD1 agrees at 9 bases. Per the germline V gene, CDR1 is LNHDA and CDR2 is SQIVND (reference sequence). CDR3 length: 16 residues. V shed 4 bases and J 4 bases; nucleotides not matched to a gene: 10. CDR3 loop: CASSTPQSGQGYGYTF. CDR3 nucleotides: TGTGCCAGTAGTACCCCCCAGTCGGGACAGGGCTATGGCTACACCTTC. The variable domain in full, with the rest retrieved from reference TRBV19 and TRBJ1-2, is DGGITQSPKYLFRKEGQNVTLSCEQNLNHDAMYWYRQDPGQGLRLIYYSQIVNDFQKGDIAEGYSVSREKKESFPLTVTSAQKNPTAFYLCASSTPQSGQGYGYTFGSGTRLTVV.

In this sample, this clonotype turned up many times. The chain uses TRBV27 and TRBJ1-1; D may be TRBD1 (5 bases). This CDR3 region has 13 residues. Germline V gene lookup returns CDR1 MNHEY and CDR2 SMNVEV (reference sequence). V was pared by 10 bases and J by 3 bases, with 15 bases between. Written as DNA, the CDR3 is TGTGCCACCGGCAGGGTGAGGCACACTGAAGCTTTCTTT. Translating it yields CATGRVRHTEAFF.

This clonotype was observed many times. The J gene is TRBJ1-2, the V gene TRBV6-1; 7 bases agree with TRBD1. Per the germline V gene, CDR1 is MNHNS and CDR2 is SASEGT. The CDR3 spans 16 residues. V gave up 3 bases and J gave up 0 bases; unmatched junction bases: 7. The CDR3: CASSEPDRTSNYGYTF. The CDR3 DNA reads TGTGCCAGCAGTGAGCCGGACAGGACCTCTAACTATGGCTACACCTTC.

This clonotype was counted a few times. V is TRBV13 and J is TRBJ1-2; 7 bases fit TRBD1. Germline values: CDR1 PRHDT, CDR2 FYEKMQ (reference sequence). CDR3 length equals 14 residues. Germline trimming cut 3 bases from V and 7 bases from J; bases unmatched to any gene: 8. CDR3 bases: TGTGCCAGCAGCTTGACAGGGAAGGATGGTGGCTACACCTTC. Protein sequence: CASSLTGKDGGYTF.

The chain is built from TRBV29-1 and TRBJ1-1; D is possibly TRBD1 (5 bases). Deletions cut 0 bases from V and 10 bases from J, with 12 bases between. Germline lookup yields CDR1 SQVTM and CDR2 ANQGSEA. This CDR3 is 12 amino acids long. CDR3 loop: CSVEDPGGGAFF. Written as DNA, the CDR3 is TGCAGCGTTGAAGATCCTGGGGGAGGAGCTTTCTTT. The variable domain in full, with the rest retrieved from reference TRBV29-1 and TRBJ1-1, is SAVISQKPSRDICQRGTSLTIQCQVDSQVTMMFWYRQQPGQSLTLIATANQGSEATYESGFVIDKFPISRPNLTFSTLTVSNMSPEDSSIYLCSVEDPGGGAFFGQGTRLTVV.

A few counts support this clonotype. The CDR3: CASGTGGPAFF. CDR3 sequence (DNA): TGCGCCAGCGGAACAGGGGGCCCAGCTTTCTTT. This chain joins TRBV5-1 and TRBJ1-1, with 9 bases fitting TRBD1. CDR3 length: 11 amino acids. Germline values: CDR1 SGHRS, CDR2 YFSETQ. V shed 7 bases, J shed 10 bases, and the junction held 5 bases outside the gene matches.

Ten or more counts support this clonotype. CDR3 in DNA: TGTGCCAGCACCAAGGGTAGTAAGGCCCTCCACTTT. It is translated as CASTKGSKALHF. The chain links TRBV12-3 or TRBV12-4 to TRBJ1-6; D is unresolved. The CDR3 covers 12 residues. Trimming took 7 bases from V and 14 from J, leaving 15 bases between them.

This clonotype showed up many times. The chain couples TRBV6-1 to TRBJ1-1; a possible D gene is TRBD1 (6 bases). The V gene lost 1 base and the J gene lost 6 bases, with 12 bases spanning the gap. Germline loops: CDR1 MNHNS, CDR2 SASEGT. CDR3 length: 14 amino acids. Here the CDR3 reads CASSEVGGQPEAFF. The CDR3 nucleotides read TGTGCCAGCAGTGAAGTGGGGGGCCAACCTGAAGCTTTCTTT.

This clonotype was counted at least ten times. This chain links TRBV27 with TRBJ1-2; TRBD1 is a possible D gene (6 bases). Germline V gene sequence: CDR1 MNHEY, CDR2 SMNVEV (reference sequence). V was shortened by 5 bases and J by 1 base, with 20 bases between the two germline ends. The length of the CDR3 is 17 residues. The CDR3 region is CASSRLSTGLINYGYTF. The CDR3 DNA reads as TGTGCCAGCAGTCGCCTGAGCACAGGGCTTATTAACTATGGCTACACCTTC.

This clonotype appeared many times. V usage is TRBV6-5 and J usage is TRBJ1-5; D unclear. V was shortened by 2 bases and J by 7 bases, with 12 bases between the two germline ends. CDR3 size: 14 residues. Germline V gene sequence: CDR1 MNHEY, CDR2 SVGAGI. CDR3: CASSYLRTSQPQHF. In DNA, the CDR3 is TGTGCCAGCAGTTACCTGAGGACCAGCCAGCCCCAGCATTTT.

This clonotype was seen many times. This chain joins TRBV12-3 or TRBV12-4 and TRBJ1-2; D gene uncertain. V lost 0 bases to trimming and J lost 8 bases, with 10 bases between them. This CDR3 spans 13 amino acids. The CDR3, as DNA: TGTGCCAGCAGTTTAGCTCCGGGTGGAGGCTACACCTTC. Its protein is CASSLAPGGGYTF.

This clonotype was seen only a few times. This chain links TRBV4-1 with TRBJ1-1; D perhaps matches TRBD1 (5 bases). Germline V gene sequence: CDR1 MGHRA, CDR2 YSYEKL. The CDR3 extends over 15 amino acids. V lost 1 base and J 5 bases, leaving 14 bases between the germline ends. CDR3: CASSQVSREWTEAFF. The CDR3 DNA sequence: TGCGCCAGCAGCCAAGTCAGCAGGGAGTGGACTGAAGCTTTCTTT.

This clonotype was observed a handful of times. The chain is built from TRBV20-1 and TRBJ2-5; a possible D gene is TRBD2 (5 bases). V lost 2 bases and J 1 base, leaving 5 bases between the germline ends. The CDR3 contains 12 residues. Germline values: CDR1 DFQATT, CDR2 SNEGSKA (reference sequence). The CDR3 region is CSARLAQETQYF. CDR3 DNA: TGCAGTGCTAGACTAGCCCAAGAGACCCAGTACTTC.

Many counts were recorded for this clonotype. This chain connects TRBV12-3 or TRBV12-4 to TRBJ1-3; TRBD1 might be the D (6 bases). V was clipped by 5 bases and J by 2 bases, with 10 bases between them. The CDR3 spans 14 residues. CDR3 in amino acids: CASSTGLAGNTIYF. The CDR3 coding sequence is TGTGCCAGCAGTACAGGGCTTGCTGGAAACACCATATATTTT.

Remarks on this clonotype: Given a much more abundant clone one base away, this may be a read error. The chain combines TRBV30 with TRBJ1-6; D not resolved. CDR1 GTSNPN and CDR2 SVGIG come from the germline V gene (reference sequence). The CDR3 covers 11 residues. Trimming removed 4 bases from V and 5 bases from J, with 3 bases in between. The CDR3 here is CAWTDNSPLHF. Here the CDR3 DNA reads TGTGCCTGGACAGATAATTCACCCCTCCACTTT.